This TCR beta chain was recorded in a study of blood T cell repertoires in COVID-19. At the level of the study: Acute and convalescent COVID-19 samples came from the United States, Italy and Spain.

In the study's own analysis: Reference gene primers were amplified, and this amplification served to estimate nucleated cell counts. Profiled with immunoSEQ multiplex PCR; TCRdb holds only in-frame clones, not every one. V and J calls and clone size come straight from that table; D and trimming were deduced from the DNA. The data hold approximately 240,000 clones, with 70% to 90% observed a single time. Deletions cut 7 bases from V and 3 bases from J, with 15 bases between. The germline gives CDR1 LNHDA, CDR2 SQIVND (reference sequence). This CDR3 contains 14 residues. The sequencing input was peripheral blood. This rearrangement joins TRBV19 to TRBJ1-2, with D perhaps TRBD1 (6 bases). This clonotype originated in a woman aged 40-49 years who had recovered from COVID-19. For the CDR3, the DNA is TGTGCCAGTACCCCGGACAGCCGCTACTATGGCTACACCTTC. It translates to CASTPDSRYYGYTF.